This T cell receptor (beta chain) was observed in a study of blood T cell repertoires in COVID-19. Study background: Samples of COVID-19 (acute and convalescent) were obtained from the United States, Italy and Spain. T cells, B-cell-depleted T cells, or PBMCs supplied cDNA or gDNA.

Original processing notes: Nucleated cell number was recorded as an estimate derived from reference gene primer amplification. TCRdb's copy holds only in-frame clones and misses some; the assay was immunoSEQ multiplex PCR. Clone size and V and J calls were adopted from that table, with D and trimming inferred from the DNA. The data contain 150,000 to 200,000 clones, about 86% of them singletons. The sequencing input was peripheral blood. This sequence was found in a man aged 50-59 years with active or convalescent COVID-19.

The CDR3 spells CASSLGGKGNEQFF. CDR3 nucleotides: TGTGCCAGCAGCTTGGGAGGAAAGGGGAATGAGCAGTTCTTC. This rearrangement joins TRBV7-6 to TRBJ2-1, with D perhaps matching TRBD2 (6 bases). This CDR3 comprises 14 residues. Deletions cut 3 bases from V and 7 bases from J, with 13 bases between. Germline values: CDR1 SGHVS, CDR2 FNYEAQ.